These 21 T cell receptor beta chains came from one sample sequenced in a study of blood T cell repertoires in COVID-19. Using immunoSEQ multiplex PCR, the repertoire was profiled, and TCRdb retains in-frame clones only, with some absent. The repertoire has approximately 230,000 clones, about nine tenths of them found once; the top ten carry about 1.7%. The sequenced material came from PBMCs or T cells enriched from blood (not recorded which). The source is a man between 40 and 49 years old who had recovered from COVID-19.

V and J are TRBV7-2 and TRBJ2-1, with D tentatively TRBD2 (6 bases). V shed 3 bases and J shed 9 bases, with 12 bases lying between them. The CDR3 length is 13 residues. Germline loops: CDR1 SGHTA, CDR2 FQGNSA. The CDR3 protein is CASSFTPGGEQFF. The CDR3 DNA is TGTGCCAGCAGCTTTACCCCCGGGGGTGAGCAGTTCTTC.

This rearrangement joins TRBV7-2 to TRBJ2-3; D may be TRBD2 (5 bases). The length of the CDR3 is 15 residues. V dropped 1 base and J dropped 0 bases, with 8 bases sitting between them. Germline V gene lookup returns CDR1 SGHTA and CDR2 FQGNSA. CDR3 nucleotides: TGTGCCAGCAGCTTAGGGAGCGGAAGCACAGATACGCAGTATTTT. Protein: CASSLGSGSTDTQYF.

This chain connects TRBV14 to TRBJ1-1; D possibly corresponds to TRBD1 (5 bases). Trimming pared 1 base from V and 3 bases from J, leaving 6 bases between. This CDR3 spans 13 amino acids. From germline, CDR1 is SGHDN and CDR2 FVKESK. The CDR3 region has the DNA TGTGCCAGCAGCCAAGTCAGGGACACTGAAGCTTTCTTT. Protein product: CASSQVRDTEAFF.

The V call is TRBV4-2, the J call TRBJ1-5; possibly TRBD1 for D (6 bases). Germline assignment: CDR1 LGHNA and CDR2 YNFKEQ. The CDR3 is made up of 13 amino acids. Trimming pared 3 bases from V and 7 bases from J, leaving 10 bases between. Here the CDR3 reads CASSQNRDQPQHF. In DNA form, the CDR3 reads TGTGCCAGCAGCCAGAACAGGGACCAGCCCCAGCATTTT.

The chain carries TRBV7-6 and TRBJ2-3; no definite D call. Trimming shortened V by 1 base and J by 1 base, and 6 bases separated the two germline ends. Per the germline V gene, CDR1 is SGHVS and CDR2 is FNYEAQ. This CDR3 has 14 amino acids. This CDR3 reads CASSLGSGTDTQYF. The CDR3 region has the DNA TGTGCCAGCAGCTTAGGGAGCGGCACAGATACGCAGTATTTT.

The chain links TRBV24-1 to TRBJ2-1; D uncertain. Germline values: CDR1 KGHDR, CDR2 SFDVKD. This CDR3 contains 14 residues. Trimming removed 3 bases from V and 10 bases from J, with 15 bases in between. For the CDR3, the DNA is TGTGCCACCAGTGATCCCACGGCAGGCCGGGAGCAGTTCTTC. Translated, it gives CATSDPTAGREQFF.

The chain couples TRBV27 to TRBJ1-6, with D perhaps TRBD1 (6 bases). CDR1 is MNHEY, CDR2 SMNVEV, per germline (reference sequence). Trimming removed 9 bases at V and 6 bases at J, with 12 bases between. CDR3 size: 13 residues. Written as DNA, the CDR3 is TGTGCCAGTCGGACAGACGGTAATTCACCCCTCCACTTT. It is translated as CASRTDGNSPLHF.

This clone was picked up one time. The chain is built from TRBV28 and TRBJ2-2, with 10 bases matching TRBD1. V gave up 3 bases and J gave up 8 bases; unmatched junction bases: 9. The CDR3 totals 16 residues. Germline V lookup: CDR1 MDHEN, CDR2 SYDVKM. For the CDR3, the DNA is TGTGCCAGCAGTTTTGGGACAGGGGATTTTAAGGGGGAGCTGTTTTTT. Amino acids: CASSFGTGDFKGELFF.

The rearrangement uses TRBV15 and TRBJ2-1; D gene unclear. Trimming stripped 0 bases from V and 13 bases from J, with 16 bases between. Germline CDR1 and CDR2: LNHNV and YYDKDF (reference sequence). This CDR3 region has 14 residues. The chain's CDR3 is CATSREDIGSEQFF. The DNA for the CDR3 is TGTGCCACCAGCAGAGAAGATATCGGCAGCGAACAGTTCTTC.

The rearrangement links TRBV5-5 to TRBJ1-6; D gene uncertain. The CDR3 is 14 residues long. The V end was cut by 2 bases, the J end by 7 bases, with 10 bases between. CDR1 and CDR2 from the germline V gene are SGHKS and YYEKEE (reference sequence). The CDR3 sequence: CASSFGVGNSPLHF. CDR3 in DNA: TGTGCCAGCAGCTTCGGGGTGGGAAATTCACCCCTCCACTTT.

The gene calls are TRBV5-6 and TRBJ2-3; possibly TRBD2 for D (5 bases). Deletions cut 1 base from V and 3 bases from J, with 15 bases between. Germline V gene lookup returns CDR1 SGHDT and CDR2 YYEEEE. The CDR3 sequence is 16 residues long. CDR3 in DNA: TGTGCCAGCAGCTTGAGAGGACTGGCCAATACAGATACGCAGTATTTT. This translates into CASSLRGLANTDTQYF.

The genes are TRBV14 and TRBJ1-2, with 9 bases that match TRBD1. The CDR3 spans 16 residues. Trimming removed 1 base from V and 4 bases from J; junction bases left unmatched: 7. The V gene's germline CDR1 is SGHDN and CDR2 FVKESK. The CDR3 nucleotides read TGTGCCAGCAGCCAAGTCACAGGGGGCTCGGGCTATGGCTACACCTTC. Translating gives CASSQVTGGSGYGYTF. The entire variable domain, with the rest obtained from reference TRBV14 and TRBJ1-2, is as follows: EAGVTQFPSHSVIEKGQTVTLRCDPISGHDNLYWYRRVMGKEIKFLLHFVKESKQDESGMPNNRFLAERTGGTYSTLKVQPAELEDSGVYFCASSQVTGGSGYGYTFGSGTRLTVV.

The chain joins TRBV5-1 to TRBJ2-4, with D unclear. Germline V lookup: CDR1 SGHRS, CDR2 YFSETQ. V lost 4 bases to trimming and J lost 5 bases, with 16 bases between them. CDR3 length: 15 amino acids. DNA for the CDR3: TGCGCCAGCAGCCCTAGTGGGTCGCTCCAAAACATTCAGTACTTC. This encodes CASSPSGSLQNIQYF.

This rearrangement joins TRBV27 to TRBJ2-1; weak D call: TRBD1 (5 bases). V lost 5 bases, J lost 2 bases, and 10 bases lay in between. Per the germline V gene, CDR1 is MNHEY and CDR2 is SMNVEV (reference sequence). The CDR3 consists of 14 residues. As DNA, the CDR3 is TGTGCCAGCAGTAGTTGGGGCCCCTACAATGAGCAGTTCTTC. It translates to CASSSWGPYNEQFF.

CDR3: CSVEVGGSVYF. The CDR3 DNA is TGCAGCGTTGAAGTTGGGGGCTCCGTGTATTTT. This chain links TRBV29-1 with TRBJ2-3, with D maybe TRBD1 (6 bases). Germline CDR1 reads SQVTM; CDR2 reads ANQGSEA. The germline V and J ends were trimmed by 1 base and 14 bases, with 13 bases remaining between them. The CDR3 runs 11 residues.

The rearrangement joins TRBV19 to TRBJ2-1; the D gene is possibly TRBD1 (5 bases). This CDR3 contains 15 residues. Germline CDR1 is LNHDA and CDR2 is SQIVND (reference sequence). Trimming cost V 5 bases and J 4 bases, with 15 bases left between them. This chain's CDR3 is CASSSTIRQYNEQFF. For the CDR3, the DNA is TGTGCCAGTAGTTCGACCATTCGACAGTACAATGAGCAGTTCTTC.

V usage is TRBV4-3 and J usage is TRBJ2-7; possibly TRBD1 for D (6 bases). This CDR3 region has 18 residues. In germline, CDR1 is LGHNA, CDR2 YSLEER. The V end lost 0 bases, the J end lost 5 bases, and 23 bases lay between the germline ends. This CDR3 reads CASSQEGPYRALSNEQYF. CDR3 DNA sequence: TGCGCCAGCAGCCAAGAGGGGCCCTACAGGGCTCTAAGCAACGAGCAGTACTTC.

This sequence joins TRBV19 and TRBJ1-5, with 7 bases lining up with TRBD1. The germline V gene encodes CDR1 LNHDA and CDR2 SQIVND (reference sequence). V lost 7 bases to trimming and J lost 0 bases; unmatched junction nucleotides: 6. The CDR3 loop spans 15 amino acids. CDR3 nucleotide sequence: TGTGCCAGTAAAAGGGACAGCCTTAGCAATCAGCCCCAGCATTTT. Translation gives CASKRDSLSNQPQHF.

V and J are TRBV11-2 and TRBJ2-2, with 8 bases lining up with TRBD1. V was pared by 6 bases and J by 7 bases, with 19 bases of the junction left unmatched. Germline CDR1 reads SGHAT; CDR2 reads FQNNGV. The CDR3 runs to 18 residues. This CDR3 is CASRRRTTGGISSGELFF. The DNA of the CDR3 is TGTGCCAGCAGGCGTCGTACCACAGGGGGGATATCGAGCGGGGAGCTGTTTTTT.

In nucleotides, the CDR3 is TGTGCCAGCAGATCGGGACAGGGAGGTGGCTACACCTTC. Translating it yields CASRSGQGGGYTF. The rearrangement links TRBV28 to TRBJ1-2; TRBD1 agrees at 9 bases. This CDR3 contains 13 residues. The junction had 6 bases not matched to a gene; V was cut back by 6 bases and J by 7 bases. CDR1 MDHEN and CDR2 SYDVKM come from the germline V gene.

The V and J genes are TRBV18 and TRBJ1-1; the D is unclear. Between the trimmed V and J ends, which lost 6 bases and 4 bases, there was a span of 12 bases. The germline V gene encodes CDR1 KGHSH and CDR2 LQKENI. This CDR3 spans 13 amino acids. The CDR3 DNA reads as TGTGCCAGCTCCGGCGATCGGGTCACTGAAGCTTTCTTT. Residues: CASSGDRVTEAFF.